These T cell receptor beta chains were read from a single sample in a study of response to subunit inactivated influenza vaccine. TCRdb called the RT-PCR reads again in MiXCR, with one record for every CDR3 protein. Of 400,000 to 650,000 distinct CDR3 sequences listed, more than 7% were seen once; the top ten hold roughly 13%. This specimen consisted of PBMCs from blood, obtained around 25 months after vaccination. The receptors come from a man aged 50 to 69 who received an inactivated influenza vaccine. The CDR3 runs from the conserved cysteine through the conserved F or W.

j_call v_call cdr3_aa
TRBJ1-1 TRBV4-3 CASSQDQGTNTEAFF
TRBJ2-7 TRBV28 CASSLGPVDYEQYF
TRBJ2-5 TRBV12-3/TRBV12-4 CASSLDRDSLKAQYF
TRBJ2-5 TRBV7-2 CASSLSGIAGAWETQYF
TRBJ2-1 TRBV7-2 CASSTPLGQLHYNEQFF
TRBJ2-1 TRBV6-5 CASLSPFNEQFF
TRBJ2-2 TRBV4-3 CASSLYFDRTNTGELFF
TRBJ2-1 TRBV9 CASSVEEFSYNEQFF
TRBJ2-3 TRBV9 CASSVRNSGSGSDTQYF
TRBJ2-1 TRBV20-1 CSARDISGGQGLGEQFF
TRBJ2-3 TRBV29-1 CSVEGLAATDTQYF
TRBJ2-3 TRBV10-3 CAIRPGQGVDTQYF
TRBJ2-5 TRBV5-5 CASSLDRGPGETQYF
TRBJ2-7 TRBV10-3 CAIRDYYEQYF
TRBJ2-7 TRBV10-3 CAISERPGQGSEQYF
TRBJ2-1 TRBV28 CASSLPQSNEQFF
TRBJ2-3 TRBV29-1 CSVGGAGGADTQYF
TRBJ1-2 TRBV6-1 CASSDGVTNYGYTF
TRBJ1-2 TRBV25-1 CASIGSGGYTF
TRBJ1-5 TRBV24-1 CATSVGFNQPQHF
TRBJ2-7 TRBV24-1 CATGDSYEQYF
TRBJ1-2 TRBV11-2 CASSFGTAYGYTF
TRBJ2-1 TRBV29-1 CSVRTTGNFEQFF
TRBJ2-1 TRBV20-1 CSAPRDYYNEQFF
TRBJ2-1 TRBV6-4 CASSGLAGGGNEQFF
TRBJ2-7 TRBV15 CATSREGGPYEQYF
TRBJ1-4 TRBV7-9 CASSTPGQHEKLFF
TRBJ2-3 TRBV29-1 CSVVPLAGGPRADTQYF
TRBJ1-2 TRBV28 CASSLNQGAATF
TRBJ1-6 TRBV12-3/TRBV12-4 CASSLVSNSPLHF
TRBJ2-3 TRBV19 CASSIKWRVGGTDTQYF
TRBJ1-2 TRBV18 CASSPTGVGYTF
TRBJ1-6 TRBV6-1 CASSLTTRDSPLHF
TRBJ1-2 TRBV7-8 CASSSYSDGYTF
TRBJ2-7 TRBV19 CASKRDRAYYEQYF
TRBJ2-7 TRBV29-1 CSVASVPPGHHYEQYF
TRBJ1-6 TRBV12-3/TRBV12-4 CASSPGPGSSYNSPLHF
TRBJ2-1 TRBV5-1 CASSLEGGHNEQFF
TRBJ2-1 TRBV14 CASSQAGTSGMVEQFF
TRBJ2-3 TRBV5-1 CASSLQRIDTQYF
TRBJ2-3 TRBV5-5 CASSFSGRAVADTQYF
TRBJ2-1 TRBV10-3 CAISIVQGGSYNEQFF
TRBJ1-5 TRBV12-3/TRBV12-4 CASSNGPRGSNQPQHF
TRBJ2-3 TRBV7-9 CASSLTPGLETTQYF